These T cell receptor beta chains were read from a single sample in a study of cytomegalovirus exposure and HLA in healthy donors. Assay: immunoSEQ multiplex PCR; the TCRdb copy retains only in-frame clones and omits some. Its table lists more than 95,000 clones. Sequenced sample: PBMCs. These receptors were taken from a man aged 35 to 55 in good health and CMV-seronegative. The CDR3 runs from the conserved cysteine through the conserved F or W.

v_gene	CDR3aa
TRBV6-1	CASTSQGYGYTF
TRBV27	CASSFPSAPLHF
TRBV5-4	CASSTWTGVNTEAFF
TRBV6-5	CASSARTGSLYEQYF
TRBV5-1	CASSTDMNTGELFF
TRBV2	CASSEEGIRVLSTEAFF
TRBV7-8	CASSWGGDTQYF
TRBV5-4	CASSPRQGARTEAFF
TRBV27	CASSPTGRSVEQYF
TRBV7-9	CASSLRTGGLEELFF
TRBV30	CAWSGQGNQPQHF
TRBV18	CASSQGLDTEAFF
TRBV19	CASSIGGTGENTGELFF
TRBV10-3	CAISADGRQPNQPQHF
TRBV15	CATSRDIRQGVGNTIYF
TRBV7-9	CASSLEVEAAGELFF
TRBV7-2	CASSPLSRVPQYF
TRBV7-9	CASSLTQEGAFF
TRBV5-4	CASRKGQLNTEAFF
TRBV2	CASIGADNQPQHF
TRBV7-2	CASSSQGDTEAFF
TRBV10-2	CASSELYQGLSEKLFF
TRBV9	CASNPAGGLSYNEQFF
TRBV18	CASSATGLTNEKLFF
TRBV30	CAWSGNRGPNYGYTF
TRBV28	CASSSGTSGAYNEQFF
TRBV7-9	CASSSLAVQETQYF
TRBV7-2	CASSLVYAPGEQFF
TRBV14	CASSPDRQYGYTF
TRBV6-4	CASRAGGGNEQFF
TRBV6-1	CASSEYGAGTNTEAFF
TRBV7-2	CASSLARTGSGNTIYF
TRBV30	CAWRREGYEQYF
TRBV28	CASSLTGGNTEAFF
TRBV6-1	CASQFVGGNTQYF
TRBV14	CASSLGTSGRRSYNEQFF
TRBV5-1	CASSPKTRSGTGLVTKNIQYF
TRBV18	CASSPPRQSSYNEQFF
TRBV7-2	CASSQTGSGNTIYF
TRBV2	CASCTSDIAKNIQYF
TRBV27	CASSHLGRTGPPLEQYF
TRBV9	CASSVDPSGGASDTQYF
TRBV7-2	CASSLGGGEGGWNTEAFF
TRBV7-9	CASSPRGGRKDTQYF
TRBV5-4	CASSPGQETQYF
TRBV6-1	CASSVTGDQPQHF
TRBV10-3	CAISGGQANQPQHF
TRBV6-5	CATKQGASYEQYF
TRBV7-2	CASSSYVSYEQYF
TRBV5-1	CASSLVRGTEAFF
TRBV28	CASRPPPAGDTEAFF
TRBV7-9	CASSASGAGVLETQYF
TRBV4-3	CASSQFSQGASPLHF
TRBV9	CASSETSGDYNEQFF